This TCR beta chain was captured in a study of blood T cell repertoires in COVID-19. Study summary: From the United States, Italy and Spain came samples of acute and convalescent COVID-19. The analysed material was cDNA or gDNA that came from T cells, B-cell-depleted T cells, or PBMCs.

Original analysis: Amplifying reference gene primers gave estimates of nucleated cell counts. TCRdb's copy holds only in-frame clones and misses some; the assay was immunoSEQ multiplex PCR. The V and J calls and the clone size are those of that table, but D and trimming were determined from the DNA. Altogether 270,000 or so clones are present, around 86% being singletons, with the ten largest covering 13%. CDR1 is SGHNT, CDR2 YYREEE, per germline (reference sequence). This CDR3 has 15 residues. V lost 0 bases to trimming and J lost 0 bases, with 7 bases between them. The sequence came from a human donor in a cohort sampled during active COVID-19. The sequencing input was peripheral blood. V is TRBV5-4 and J is TRBJ2-1; D ambiguous. CDR3 nucleotide sequence: TGTGCCAGCAGCTTGGCGTCGGGCTCCTACAATGAGCAGTTCTTC. It encodes CASSLASGSYNEQFF.